A single sample gave rise to the 8 T cell receptor beta chains below, sequenced in a study of radiotherapy plus CTLA-4 blockade in lung cancer. Clones were sequenced by immunoSEQ multiplex PCR, and TCRdb holds only the in-frame ones, with some missing. Here the sample spans about 53,000 clones, about 85% being singletons. The input for sequencing was peripheral blood, taken from a patient treated with radiotherapy plus ipilimumab. The source is a human donor with non-small cell lung cancer whose response to radiotherapy plus ipilimumab could not be evaluated.

The chain uses TRBV19 and TRBJ2-6; TRBD1 might be the D (5 bases). CDR1 and CDR2 from the germline V gene are LNHDA and SQIVND (reference sequence). V was shortened by 6 bases and J by 1 base, with 10 bases between the two germline ends. The CDR3 covers 15 residues. The CDR3 loop is CASRIQGSGANVLTF. The CDR3 DNA reads TGTGCCAGTAGGATCCAGGGATCTGGGGCCAACGTCCTGACTTTC.

The genes are TRBV7-2 and TRBJ1-5; possible D gene TRBD1, 6 bases. Germline-derived CDR1 and CDR2 are SGHTA and FQGNSA. Trimming cost V 1 base and J 0 bases, with 16 bases left between them. The CDR3 runs to 18 residues. CDR3 DNA: TGTGCCAGCAGCTTAGTAGGGGGGGGAACATTTAGCAATCAGCCCCAGCATTTT. This translates into CASSLVGGGTFSNQPQHF.

In its sample, this clone was seen once. The chain links TRBV5-4 to TRBJ2-7, with 10 bases that match TRBD2. Germline loops: CDR1 SGHNT, CDR2 YYREEE (reference sequence). This CDR3 is built from 15 residues. J lost 4 bases, V lost 0 bases, and 4 bases had no gene match. The CDR3, as DNA: TGTGCCAGCAGCTTGGGCCTAGCGGGAGAGTACGAGCAGTACTTC. Protein sequence: CASSLGLAGEYEQYF.

The chain employs TRBV5-1 and TRBJ2-3; D perhaps matches TRBD1 (6 bases). The CDR3 has 13 residues. V was pared by 0 bases and J by 10 bases, with 12 bases between. Germline CDR1 is SGHRS and CDR2 is YFSETQ. CDR3: CASSLDSGAAQYF. The CDR3 DNA sequence: TGCGCCAGCAGCTTGGATTCAGGGGCGGCGCAGTATTTT.

This chain links TRBV4-3 with TRBJ2-7; 14 bases map to TRBD2. Germline-derived CDR1 and CDR2 are LGHNA and YSLEER. The V and J ends lost 3 bases and 4 bases, in that order; junction bases with no gene match: 11. The CDR3 runs to 18 residues. DNA for the CDR3: TGCGCCAGCAGCCAGTACACGGGGACTAGCGGGGGATTATACGAGCAGTACTTC. Protein sequence: CASSQYTGTSGGLYEQYF.

The V gene is TRBV6-6, the J gene TRBJ1-5; 7 bases line up with TRBD1. This CDR3 spans 15 amino acids. The germline V gene encodes CDR1 MNHNY and CDR2 SVGAGI (reference sequence). Trimming cost V 6 bases and J 5 bases; bases outside gene matches: 10. This chain's CDR3 is CASSPQGGPDQPQHF. The CDR3 nucleotides read TGTGCCAGCAGCCCCCAAGGGGGCCCGGATCAGCCCCAGCATTTT.

The chain is built from TRBV7-9 and TRBJ2-3; 8 bases map to TRBD2. V lost 1 base to trimming and J lost 0 bases; unmatched junction nucleotides: 3. The CDR3 has 16 residues. CDR1 is SEHNR and CDR2 is FQNEAQ in the germline V gene (reference sequence). In DNA, the CDR3 is TGTGCCAGCAGCTTAGGACTAGCGCCTAGCACAGATACGCAGTATTTT. As protein: CASSLGLAPSTDTQYF.

The chain carries TRBV5-5 and TRBJ2-4; 8 bases line up with TRBD1. The trim removed 0 bases at V and 1 base at J, leaving 9 bases unmatched. Germline CDR1 SGHKS, CDR2 YYEKEE (reference sequence). This CDR3 contains 18 residues. The CDR3 spells CASSLAVTGGFAKNIQYF. The DNA for the CDR3 is TGTGCCAGCAGCTTGGCCGTCACAGGGGGTTTCGCCAAAAACATTCAGTACTTC.